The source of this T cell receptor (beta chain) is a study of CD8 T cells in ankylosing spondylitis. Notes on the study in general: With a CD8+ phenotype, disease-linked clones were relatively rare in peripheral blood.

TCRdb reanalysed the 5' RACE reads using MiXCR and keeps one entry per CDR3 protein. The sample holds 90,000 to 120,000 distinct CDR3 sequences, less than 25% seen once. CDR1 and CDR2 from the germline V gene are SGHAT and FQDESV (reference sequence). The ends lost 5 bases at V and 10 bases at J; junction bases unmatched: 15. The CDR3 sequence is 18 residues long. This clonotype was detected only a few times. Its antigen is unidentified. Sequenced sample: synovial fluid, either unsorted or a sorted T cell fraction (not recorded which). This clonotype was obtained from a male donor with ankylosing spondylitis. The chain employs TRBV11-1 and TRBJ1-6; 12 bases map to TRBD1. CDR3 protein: CASSLHPSGQGAQSPLHF. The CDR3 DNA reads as TGTGCCAGCAGCCTACATCCTTCGGGACAGGGGGCTCAGTCACCCCTCCACTTT.